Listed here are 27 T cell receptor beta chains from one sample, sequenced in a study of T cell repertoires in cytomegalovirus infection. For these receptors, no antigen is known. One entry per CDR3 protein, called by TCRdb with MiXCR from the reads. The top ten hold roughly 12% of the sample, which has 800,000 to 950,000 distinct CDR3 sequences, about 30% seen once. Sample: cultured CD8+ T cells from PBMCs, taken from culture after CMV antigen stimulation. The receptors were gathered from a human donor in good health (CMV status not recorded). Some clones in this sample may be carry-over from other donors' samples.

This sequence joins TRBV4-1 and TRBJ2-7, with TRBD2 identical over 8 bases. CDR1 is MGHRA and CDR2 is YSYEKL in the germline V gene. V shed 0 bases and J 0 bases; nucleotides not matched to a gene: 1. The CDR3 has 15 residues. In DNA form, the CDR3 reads TGCGCCAGCAGCCAAGAAGGGACTAGCTCCTACGAGCAGTACTTC. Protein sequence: CASSQEGTSSYEQYF.

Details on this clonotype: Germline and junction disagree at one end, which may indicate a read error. The DNA of the CDR3 is TGCGCCAGCAGCCCGGCCAATTCACCCATCCACTTT. Its protein product is CASSPANSPIHF. The rearrangement uses TRBV4-3 and TRBJ1-6, with D uncertain. The CDR3 runs 12 residues. The germline gives CDR1 LGHNA, CDR2 YSLEER.

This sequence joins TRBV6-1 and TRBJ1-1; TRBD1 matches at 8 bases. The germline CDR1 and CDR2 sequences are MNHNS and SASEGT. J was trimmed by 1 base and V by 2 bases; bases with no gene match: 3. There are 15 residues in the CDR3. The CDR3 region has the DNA TGTGCCAGCAGTGAAAGGCAGGGGGCGAACACTGAAGCTTTCTTT. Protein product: CASSERQGANTEAFF.

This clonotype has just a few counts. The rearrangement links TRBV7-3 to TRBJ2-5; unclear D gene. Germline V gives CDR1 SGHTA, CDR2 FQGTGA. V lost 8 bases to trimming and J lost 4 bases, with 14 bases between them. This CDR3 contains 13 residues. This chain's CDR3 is CASRPGRRETQYF. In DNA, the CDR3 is TGTGCCAGCCGCCCTGGGCGGAGAGAGACCCAGTACTTC.

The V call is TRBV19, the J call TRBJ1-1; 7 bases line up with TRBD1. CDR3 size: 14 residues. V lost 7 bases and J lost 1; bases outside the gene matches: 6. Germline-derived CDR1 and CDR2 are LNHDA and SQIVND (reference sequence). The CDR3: CASIGDRSNTEAFF. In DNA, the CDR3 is TGTGCCAGTATTGGGGACAGATCGAACACTGAAGCTTTCTTT.

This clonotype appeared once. CDR3 protein: CASSFLRARGTEAFF. The CDR3 bases are TGTGCCAGCAGCTTCCTCCGGGCCCGGGGCACTGAAGCTTTCTTT. The V call is TRBV5-7, the J call TRBJ1-1; D remains ambiguous. TRBV5-7 is known as an ORF, though its function is uncertain. Trimming left V 2 bases short and J 4 bases short, with 15 bases between. The CDR3 runs to 15 residues.

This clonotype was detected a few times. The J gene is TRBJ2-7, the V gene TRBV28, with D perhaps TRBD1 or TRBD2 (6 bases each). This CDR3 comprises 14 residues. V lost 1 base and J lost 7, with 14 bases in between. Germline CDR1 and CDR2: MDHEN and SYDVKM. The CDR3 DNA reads TGTGCCAGCAGTTTATTCGGAGGGGGTGAAGAGCAGTACGTC. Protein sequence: CASSLFGGGEEQYV.

CDR3 amino acids: CASSYSRVSSYNEQFF. For the CDR3, the DNA is TGTGCCAGCAGTTACTCGCGGGTCAGCTCCTACAATGAGCAGTTCTTC. The chain combines TRBV6-5 with TRBJ2-1, with D possibly being TRBD2 (5 bases). V was trimmed by 0 bases and J by 0 bases, leaving 9 bases between them. Germline V gene sequence: CDR1 MNHEY, CDR2 SVGAGI. This CDR3 region has 16 residues.

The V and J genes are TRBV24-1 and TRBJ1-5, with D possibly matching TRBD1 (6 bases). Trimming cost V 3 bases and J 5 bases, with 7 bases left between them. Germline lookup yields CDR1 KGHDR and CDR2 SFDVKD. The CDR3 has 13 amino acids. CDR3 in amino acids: CATSDHRDQPQHF. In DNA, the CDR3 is TGTGCCACCAGTGATCACAGGGATCAGCCCCAGCATTTT.

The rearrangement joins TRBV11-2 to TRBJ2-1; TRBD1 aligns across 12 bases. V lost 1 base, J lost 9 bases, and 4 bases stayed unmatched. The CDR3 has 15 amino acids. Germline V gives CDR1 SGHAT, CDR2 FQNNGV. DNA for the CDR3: TGTGCCAGCAGCTTAGGGGACAGGGGGCTCGGTGAGCAGTTCTTC. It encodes CASSLGDRGLGEQFF.

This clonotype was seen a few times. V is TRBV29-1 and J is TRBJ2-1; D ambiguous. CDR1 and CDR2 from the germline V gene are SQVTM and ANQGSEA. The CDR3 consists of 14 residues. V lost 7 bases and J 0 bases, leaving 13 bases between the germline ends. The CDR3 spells CSAGRDSSYNEQFF. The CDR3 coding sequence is TGCAGCGCCGGAAGGGATAGCTCCTACAATGAGCAGTTCTTC.

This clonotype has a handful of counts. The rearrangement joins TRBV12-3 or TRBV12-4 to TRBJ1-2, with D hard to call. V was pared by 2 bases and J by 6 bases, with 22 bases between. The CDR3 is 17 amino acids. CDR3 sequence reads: CASSLRVSLIGKNGYTF. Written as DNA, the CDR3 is TGTGCCAGCAGTTTAAGGGTCAGCCTTATCGGGAAGAATGGCTACACCTTC.

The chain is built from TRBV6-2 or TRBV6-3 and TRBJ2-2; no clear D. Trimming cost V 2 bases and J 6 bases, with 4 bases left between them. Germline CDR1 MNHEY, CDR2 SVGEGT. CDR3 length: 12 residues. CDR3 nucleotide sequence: TGTGCCAGCAGTTACACCCCCGGGGAGCTGTTTTTT. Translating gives CASSYTPGELFF.

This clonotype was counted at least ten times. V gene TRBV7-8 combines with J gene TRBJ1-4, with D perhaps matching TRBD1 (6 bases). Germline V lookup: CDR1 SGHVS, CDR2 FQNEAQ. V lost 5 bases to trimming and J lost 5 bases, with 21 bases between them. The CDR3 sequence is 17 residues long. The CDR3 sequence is CASSVLWGPEVNEKLFF. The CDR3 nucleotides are TGTGCCAGCAGCGTCCTCTGGGGGCCCGAAGTCAATGAAAAACTGTTTTTT.

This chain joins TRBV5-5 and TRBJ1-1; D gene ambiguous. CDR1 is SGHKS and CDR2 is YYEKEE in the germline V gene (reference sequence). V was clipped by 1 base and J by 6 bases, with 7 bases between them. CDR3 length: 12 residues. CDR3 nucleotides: TGTGCCAGCAGCTTGAGGGAGGCTGAAGCTTTCTTT. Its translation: CASSLREAEAFF.

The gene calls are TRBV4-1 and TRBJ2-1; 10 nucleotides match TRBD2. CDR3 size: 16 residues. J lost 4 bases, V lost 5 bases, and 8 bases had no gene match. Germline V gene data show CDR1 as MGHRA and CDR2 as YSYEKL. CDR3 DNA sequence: TGCGCCAGCAGCTGGACGGATAGCGGGGGGTACAATGAGCAGTTCTTC. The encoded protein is CASSWTDSGGYNEQFF.

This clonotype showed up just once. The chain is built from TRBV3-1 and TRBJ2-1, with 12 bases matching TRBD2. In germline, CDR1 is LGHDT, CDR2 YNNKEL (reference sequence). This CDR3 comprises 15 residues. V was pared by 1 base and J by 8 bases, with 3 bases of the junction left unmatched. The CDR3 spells CASSQALAGGHEQFF. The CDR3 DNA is TGTGCCAGCAGCCAAGCGCTAGCGGGGGGGCATGAGCAGTTCTTC.

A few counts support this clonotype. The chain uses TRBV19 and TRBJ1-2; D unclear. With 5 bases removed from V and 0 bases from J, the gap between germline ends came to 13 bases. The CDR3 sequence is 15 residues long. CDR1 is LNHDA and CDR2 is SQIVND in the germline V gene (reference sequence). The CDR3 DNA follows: TGTGCCAGTAGTGTCGCACTTGGGGCTAACTATGGCTACACCTTC. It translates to CASSVALGANYGYTF.

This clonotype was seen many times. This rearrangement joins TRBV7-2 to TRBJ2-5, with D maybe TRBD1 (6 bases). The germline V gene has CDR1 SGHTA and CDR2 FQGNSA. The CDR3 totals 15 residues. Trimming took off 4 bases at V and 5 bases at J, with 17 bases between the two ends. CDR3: CASSSAGVTRETQYF. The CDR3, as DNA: TGTGCCAGCAGCTCGGCAGGGGTCACTCGGGAGACCCAGTACTTC.

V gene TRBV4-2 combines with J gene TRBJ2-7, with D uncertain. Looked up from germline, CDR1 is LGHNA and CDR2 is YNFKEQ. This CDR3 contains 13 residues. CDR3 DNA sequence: TGTGCCGGCAGCCAAGGTCCAAACTACGAGCAGTACGTC. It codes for CAGSQGPNYEQYV.

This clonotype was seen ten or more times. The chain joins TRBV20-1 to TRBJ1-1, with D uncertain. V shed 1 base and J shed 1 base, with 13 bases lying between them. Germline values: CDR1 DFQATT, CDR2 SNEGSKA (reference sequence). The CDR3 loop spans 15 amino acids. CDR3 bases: TGCAGTGCTAGAGCCAGCATGGCGCGGAACACTGAAGCTTTCTTT. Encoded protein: CSARASMARNTEAFF.

CDR3 sequence: CASSGTGSYNEQFF. In nucleotides, the CDR3 is TGTGCCAGCAGTGGGACAGGCTCCTACAATGAGCAGTTCTTC. The rearrangement uses TRBV7-9 and TRBJ2-1; 8 bases line up with TRBD1. CDR3 size: 14 residues. V lost 6 bases, J lost 0 bases, and 1 base stayed unmatched. CDR1 is SEHNR, CDR2 FQNEAQ, per germline (reference sequence).

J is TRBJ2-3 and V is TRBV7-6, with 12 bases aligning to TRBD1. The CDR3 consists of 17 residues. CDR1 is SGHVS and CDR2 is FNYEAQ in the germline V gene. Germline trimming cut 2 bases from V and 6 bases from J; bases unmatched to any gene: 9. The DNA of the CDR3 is TGTGCCAGCAGCTTACTATGGGACAGGGGGCGGGGGGATACGCAGTATTTT. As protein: CASSLLWDRGRGDTQYF.

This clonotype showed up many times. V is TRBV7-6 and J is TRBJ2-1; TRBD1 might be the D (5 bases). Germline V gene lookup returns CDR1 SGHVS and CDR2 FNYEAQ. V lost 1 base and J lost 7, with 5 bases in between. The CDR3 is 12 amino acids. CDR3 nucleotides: TGTGCCAGCAGCTTAGGACAGAATGAGCAGTTCTTC. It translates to CASSLGQNEQFF.

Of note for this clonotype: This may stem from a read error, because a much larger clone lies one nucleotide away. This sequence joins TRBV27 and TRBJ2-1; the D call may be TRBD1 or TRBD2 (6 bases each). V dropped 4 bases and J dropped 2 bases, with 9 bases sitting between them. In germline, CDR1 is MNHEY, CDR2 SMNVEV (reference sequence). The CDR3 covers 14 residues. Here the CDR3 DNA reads TGTGCCAGCAGTTACGGGGGCACCTACAATGAGCAGTTCTTC. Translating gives CASSYGGTYNEQFF.

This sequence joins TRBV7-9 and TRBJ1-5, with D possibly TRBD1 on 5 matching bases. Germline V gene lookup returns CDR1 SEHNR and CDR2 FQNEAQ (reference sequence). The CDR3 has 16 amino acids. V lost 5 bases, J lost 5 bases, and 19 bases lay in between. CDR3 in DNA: TGTGCCAGCAGCCCTGGATCCGGGACCGCATATCAGCCCCAGCATTTT. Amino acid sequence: CASSPGSGTAYQPQHF.

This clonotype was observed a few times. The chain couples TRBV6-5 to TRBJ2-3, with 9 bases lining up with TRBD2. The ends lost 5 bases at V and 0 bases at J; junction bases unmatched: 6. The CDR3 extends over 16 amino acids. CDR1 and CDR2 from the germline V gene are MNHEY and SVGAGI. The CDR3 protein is CASSLAGRPSTDTQYF. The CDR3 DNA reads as TGTGCCAGCAGTCTAGCGGGACGTCCTAGCACAGATACGCAGTATTTT.